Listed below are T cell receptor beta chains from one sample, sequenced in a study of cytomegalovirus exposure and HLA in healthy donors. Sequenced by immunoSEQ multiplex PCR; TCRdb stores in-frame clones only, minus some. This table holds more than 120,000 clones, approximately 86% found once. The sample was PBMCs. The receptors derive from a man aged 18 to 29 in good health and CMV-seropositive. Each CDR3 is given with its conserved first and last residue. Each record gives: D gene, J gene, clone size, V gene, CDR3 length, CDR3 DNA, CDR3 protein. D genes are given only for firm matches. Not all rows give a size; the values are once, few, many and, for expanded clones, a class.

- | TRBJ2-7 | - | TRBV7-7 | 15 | TGTGCTAGCAGCTTAGCGGTCGGGGGAACCTACGAGCAGTACTTC | CASSLAVGGTYEQYF
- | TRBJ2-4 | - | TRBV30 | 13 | TGTGCCTGGACCTTGGGGGGAAAAAACATTCAGTACTTC | CAWTLGGKNIQYF
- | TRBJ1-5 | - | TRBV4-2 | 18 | TGTGCCAGCAGCCAAGAGCTGGGAGGGCCCAACGTCAATCAGCCCCAGCATTTT | CASSQELGGPNVNQPQHF
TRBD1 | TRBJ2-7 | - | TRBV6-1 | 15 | TGTGCCAGCAGTGAAATAGGGGGACAGCTCTACGAGCAGTACTTC | CASSEIGGQLYEQYF
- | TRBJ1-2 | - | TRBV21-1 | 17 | TGTGCCAGCAGCAAACCGTACGGGAAACGTCAGAACTATGGCTACACCTTC | CASSKPYGKRQNYGYTF
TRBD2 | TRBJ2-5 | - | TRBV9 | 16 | TGTGCCAGCAGCACTCGGACTAGCGGGGGGGTAGAGACCCAGTACTTC | CASSTRTSGGVETQYF
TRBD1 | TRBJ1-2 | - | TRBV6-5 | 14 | TGTGCCAGCAGCGCGGGACAGGGGACGCGCGGCTACACCTTC | CASSAGQGTRGYTF
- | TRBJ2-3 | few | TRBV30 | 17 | TGTGCCTGGAGGATGACGGCCTTGCGGGAATCCACAGATACGCAGTATTTT | CAWRMTALRESTDTQYF
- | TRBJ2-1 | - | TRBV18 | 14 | TGTGCCAGCTCACCACCCGGACTCCTAAATGAGCAGTTCTTC | CASSPPGLLNEQFF
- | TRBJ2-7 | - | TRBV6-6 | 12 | TGTGCCAGTAAGGACAGCACCTACGAGCAGTACTTC | CASKDSTYEQYF
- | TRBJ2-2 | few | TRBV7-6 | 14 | TGTGCCAGCAGCTTGGGTGGAGGAGCCGGGGAGCTGTTTTTT | CASSLGGGAGELFF
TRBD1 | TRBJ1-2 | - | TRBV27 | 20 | TGTGCCAGCAGTTTTCGGTCGGTCCCGCCCGGAGGGGGCGGGTCCTATGGCTACACCTTC | CASSFRSVPPGGGGSYGYTF
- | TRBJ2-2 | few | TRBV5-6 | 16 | TGTGCCAGCAGCCCCGGAGCAGGGTTCTACACCGGGGAGCTGTTTTTT | CASSPGAGFYTGELFF
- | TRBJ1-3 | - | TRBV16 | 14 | TGTGCCAGCAGCCTGGAGGGGTATGGAAACACCATATATTTT | CASSLEGYGNTIYF
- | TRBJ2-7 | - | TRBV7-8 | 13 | TGTGCCAGCAGCTTAGGTCAAGACTACGGGCAGTACTTC | CASSLGQDYGQYF
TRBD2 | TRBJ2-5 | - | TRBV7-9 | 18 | TGTGCCAGCAGCGACACCCGAAGCAGCGGGAGGGCCATCGAGACCCAGTACTTC | CASSDTRSSGRAIETQYF
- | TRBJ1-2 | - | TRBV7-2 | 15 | TGTGCCAGCAGCTTAGTCCGGGGGAATGACTATGGCTACACCTTC | CASSLVRGNDYGYTF
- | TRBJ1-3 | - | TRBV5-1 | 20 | TGCGCCAGCAGCCCGGCGCCGAGACGAGGGATTAAAGGCTCTGGAAACACCATATATTTT | CASSPAPRRGIKGSGNTIYF
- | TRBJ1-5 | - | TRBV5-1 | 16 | TGCGCCAGCAGCCCCGGCGGGGGGGTAGGGTATCAGCCCCAGCATTTT | CASSPGGGVGYQPQHF
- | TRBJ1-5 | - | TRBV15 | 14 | TGTGCCACTTCCCCGCAGGGATCAAGACGGCCCCAGCATTTT | CATSPQGSRRPQHF
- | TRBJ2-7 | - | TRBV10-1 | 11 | TGCGCCAGCAGTGGAGGGTACGAGCAGTACTTC | CASSGGYEQYF
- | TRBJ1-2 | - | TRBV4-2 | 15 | TGTGCCAGCAGCCAAAGATCGGCGGGGAACCATGGCTACACCTTC | CASSQRSAGNHGYTF
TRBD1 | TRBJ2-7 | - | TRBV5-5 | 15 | TGTGCCAGCAGCTTGGGGTACAGGGGGACCTACGAGCAGTACTTC | CASSLGYRGTYEQYF
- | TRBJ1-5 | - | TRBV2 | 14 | TGTGCCAGCAGTGATCTGGCCTTCAATCAGCCCCAGCATTTT | CASSDLAFNQPQHF
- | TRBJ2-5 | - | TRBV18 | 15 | TGTGCCAGCTCACCAGGGGGGGCCCTCCAAGAGACCCAGTACTTC | CASSPGGALQETQYF
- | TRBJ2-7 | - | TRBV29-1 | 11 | TGCAGCGTTGACTACGGACTTGAGCAGTACTTC | CSVDYGLEQYF
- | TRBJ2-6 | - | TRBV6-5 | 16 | TGTGCCAGCAGTTCTCGCGGGAACTCTGGGGCCAACGTCCTGACTTTC | CASSSRGNSGANVLTF
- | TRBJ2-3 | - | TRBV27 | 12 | TGTGCCAGCAGTTCCCGGGGAGATACGCAGTATTTT | CASSSRGDTQYF
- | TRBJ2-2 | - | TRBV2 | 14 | TGTGCCAGCAGTATTAACATTGGCACCGGGGAGCTGTTTTTT | CASSINIGTGELFF
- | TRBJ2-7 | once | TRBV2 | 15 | TGTGCCAGCGGAACTCACCCCCGGACAGCCTACGAGCAGTACTTC | CASGTHPRTAYEQYF
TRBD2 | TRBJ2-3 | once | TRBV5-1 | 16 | TGCGCCAGCAGCTTGGACCCTAGCGGCCCCACAGATACGCAGTATTTT | CASSLDPSGPTDTQYF
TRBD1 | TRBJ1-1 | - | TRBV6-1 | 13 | TGTGCCAGCAGCGTCGGACAGGGGACTGAAGCTTTCTTT | CASSVGQGTEAFF
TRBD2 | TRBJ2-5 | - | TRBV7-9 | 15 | TGTGCCAGCAGCTTAAGCGGGGGCCTCCAAGAGACCCAGTACTTC | CASSLSGGLQETQYF